The 19 T cell receptor beta chains below all came from one sample that was sequenced in a study of cytomegalovirus exposure and HLA in healthy donors. The PCR employed 60 Vbeta primers together with 13 Jbeta primers. Here immunoSEQ multiplex PCR was the method, and the copy in TCRdb shows in-frame clones only, minus some. The top ten hold approximately 1.4% of the sample, which has 170,000 or so clones, around four fifths seen once. Sequencing was performed on PBMCs. Source of these receptors: a woman aged 25-40 years in good health and CMV-seronegative.

This clone was seen just once. V usage is TRBV11-2 and J usage is TRBJ2-2, with D possibly matching TRBD2 (5 bases). V lost 5 bases and J 4 bases, leaving 11 bases between the germline ends. Germline V lookup: CDR1 SGHAT, CDR2 FQNNGV. This CDR3 spans 14 amino acids. The CDR3 region is CASSARLTTGELFF. CDR3 nucleotide sequence: TGTGCCAGCAGCGCGCGACTAACCACCGGGGAGCTGTTTTTT.

The chain joins TRBV9 to TRBJ1-1; 8 bases are shared with TRBD1. The ends lost 3 bases at V and 2 bases at J; junction bases unmatched: 3. CDR1 and CDR2 (germline): SGDLS, YYNGEE. The CDR3 is 14 amino acids. The CDR3 spells CASSAGQGNTEAFF. The DNA for the CDR3 is TGTGCCAGCAGCGCAGGACAGGGCAACACTGAAGCTTTCTTT. The full variable domain, rest sourced from reference TRBV9 and TRBJ1-1, is DSGVTQTPKHLITATGQRVTLRCSPRSGDLSVYWYQQSLDQGLQFLIQYYNGEERAKGNILERFSAQQFPDLHSELNLSSLELGDSALYFCASSAGQGNTEAFFGQGTRLTVV.

The sample holds one count of this clone. This chain joins TRBV19 and TRBJ2-3; TRBD1 agrees at 7 bases. J gave up 6 bases and V 1 base, and 7 bases lay outside the gene matches. The CDR3 loop spans 15 amino acids. Germline V gene sequence: CDR1 LNHDA, CDR2 SQIVND (reference sequence). CDR3 protein: CASSIGQGVIDTQYF. The DNA of the CDR3 is TGTGCCAGTAGTATAGGCCAGGGGGTAATCGATACGCAGTATTTT.

V gene TRBV2 combines with J gene TRBJ1-5; 9 bases are a match to TRBD1. This CDR3 spans 22 amino acids. Germline trimming cut 4 bases from V and 1 base from J; bases unmatched to any gene: 23. CDR1 and CDR2 (germline): SNHLY, FYNNEI. The CDR3 DNA is TGTGCCAGCAGTGGACCCGGGACAGGGCTTCTTAAATTCGGTGGCAGCAATCAGCCCCAGCATTTT. As protein: CASSGPGTGLLKFGGSNQPQHF.

The CDR3 sequence: CASSPAGAGIYEQYF. The CDR3 DNA reads as TGTGCCAGCAGTCCAGCGGGGGCCGGGATCTACGAGCAGTACTTC. The chain links TRBV6-5 to TRBJ2-7, with 8 bases matching TRBD2. The CDR3 extends over 15 amino acids. Looked up from germline, CDR1 is MNHEY and CDR2 is SVGAGI. V lost 5 bases and J lost 3; bases outside the gene matches: 9.

This clone came up a few times. An end of the junction does not agree with germline; a read error may underlie this. The chain links TRBV5-1 to TRBJ2-1, with 9 bases that match TRBD1. The germline gives CDR1 SGHRS, CDR2 YFSETQ. This CDR3 region has 13 residues. CDR3 amino acids: CASSSANNRGQVF. DNA for the CDR3: TGCGCCAGCAGCTCCGCAAACAACAGGGGGCAAGTCTTC.

CDR3 sequence (DNA): TGTGCCAGCAGCTCCGTAGCGGGGTCCACAGATACGCAGTATTTT. Encoded protein: CASSSVAGSTDTQYF. The chain recombines TRBV7-7 with TRBJ2-3; 8 nucleotides agree with TRBD2. The V and J ends lost 4 bases and 2 bases, in that order; junction bases with no gene match: 5. This CDR3 has 15 residues. Germline assignment: CDR1 SSHAT and CDR2 FNYEAQ (reference sequence).

This clone was observed once. The DNA for the CDR3 is TGTGCCAGCTCACCGGGACAGGGGATAGGAGGGACTGAAGCTTTCTTT. Translating it yields CASSPGQGIGGTEAFF. The chain carries TRBV18 and TRBJ1-1, with TRBD1 matching 10 bases. CDR1 is KGHSH and CDR2 is LQKENI in the germline V gene. The CDR3 runs to 16 residues. The ends lost 3 bases at V and 5 bases at J; junction bases unmatched: 9.

This clone showed up just a few times. The chain has TRBV7-3 and TRBJ2-2; a possible D gene is TRBD2 (5 bases). Trimming stripped 2 bases from V and 4 bases from J, with 11 bases between. This CDR3 region has 15 residues. CDR1 and CDR2 (germline): SGHTA, FQGTGA. The CDR3 DNA follows: TGTGCCAGCAGCTTATACGGCGGGTCCACCGGGGAGCTGTTTTTT. This gives the protein CASSLYGGSTGELFF.

This chain joins TRBV11-2 and TRBJ1-1, with 9 bases that match TRBD1. The V segment lost 3 bases and the J segment 5 bases; nucleotides outside the gene matches: 1. CDR1 SGHAT and CDR2 FQNNGV come from the germline V gene. This CDR3 contains 13 residues. The chain's CDR3 is CASSFDRGTEAFF. DNA of the CDR3: TGTGCCAGCAGCTTTGACAGGGGGACTGAAGCTTTCTTT.

The V gene is TRBV27, the J gene TRBJ1-1; TRBD1 might be the D (6 bases). The germline V and J ends were trimmed by 3 bases and 5 bases, with 13 bases remaining between them. The CDR3 consists of 14 residues. CDR1 is MNHEY and CDR2 is SMNVEV in the germline V gene (reference sequence). The CDR3 here is CASSLLTGGTEAFF. CDR3 nucleotide sequence: TGTGCCAGCAGTTTGCTGACAGGTGGGACTGAAGCTTTCTTT.

This chain joins TRBV19 and TRBJ1-4; 7 bases are shared with TRBD1. The J segment lost 8 bases and the V segment lost 4 bases, leaving 13 bases of the junction unmatched. The V gene's germline CDR1 is LNHDA and CDR2 SQIVND (reference sequence). The CDR3 is made up of 16 amino acids. CDR3 sequence (DNA): TGTGCCAGTAGTACCTCCCGACAGGGACGTCGGGAAAAACTGTTTTTT. Its translation is CASSTSRQGRREKLFF.

This sequence joins TRBV30 and TRBJ1-3, with 7 bases that match TRBD1. Per germline, CDR1 GTSNPN and CDR2 SVGIG (reference sequence). J was trimmed by 1 base and V by 0 bases; bases with no gene match: 12. The CDR3 contains 18 residues. As DNA, the CDR3 is TGTGCCTGGAGTGTAATTCGGGGTAGGGGGCATTCTGGAAACACCATATATTTT. Translating gives CAWSVIRGRGHSGNTIYF. Combining the CDR3 with reference TRBV30 and TRBJ1-3 gives the whole variable domain SQTIHQWPATLVQPVGSPLSLECTVEGTSNPNLYWYRQAAGRGLQLLFYSVGIGQISSEVPQNLSASRPQDRQFILSSKKLLLSDSGFYLCAWSVIRGRGHSGNTIYFGEGSWLTVV.

The chain carries TRBV9 and TRBJ1-5, with 11 bases matching TRBD1. The CDR3 loop spans 16 amino acids. V lost 4 bases, J lost 6 bases, and 9 bases stayed unmatched. From germline, CDR1 is SGDLS and CDR2 YYNGEE. In nucleotides, the CDR3 is TGTGCCAGCAGCACCGGGACAGGGGGATCGGGTCAGCCCCAGCATTTT. Encoded protein: CASSTGTGGSGQPQHF.

The chain combines TRBV5-8 with TRBJ2-1; 7 nucleotides agree with TRBD2. Trimming at V came to 1 base and at J to 7 bases, leaving 8 bases not matched to a gene. The CDR3 is 15 residues long. From germline, CDR1 is SGHTS and CDR2 YDEGEE. CDR3 residues: CASSLRVWGGNEQFF. The CDR3 DNA is TGTGCCAGCAGCTTGAGAGTTTGGGGGGGGAATGAGCAGTTCTTC.

The chain carries TRBV10-3 and TRBJ1-6; TRBD1 might be the D (6 bases). CDR3 length: 15 residues. The V end was cut by 7 bases, the J end by 6 bases, with 16 bases between. Germline V CDR1 and CDR2: ENHRY, SYGVKD. CDR3 nucleotides: TGTGCCATCAATCCAGGGGACCGTCGTAATTCACCCCTCCACTTT. It translates to CAINPGDRRNSPLHF.

The rearrangement links TRBV2 to TRBJ2-3; D not certain. The V gene's germline CDR1 is SNHLY and CDR2 FYNNEI. This CDR3 is built from 14 residues. Trimming shortened V by 4 bases and J by 11 bases, and 19 bases separated the two germline ends. CDR3 residues: CASSVGLDGLRQYF. The CDR3 region has the DNA TGTGCCAGCAGTGTAGGTCTAGACGGCCTTAGGCAGTATTTT.

V and J are TRBV27 and TRBJ1-2; 10 positions match TRBD1. Unmatched junction bases numbered 13, after V lost 6 bases and J lost 9 bases. Germline lookup yields CDR1 MNHEY and CDR2 SMNVEV (reference sequence). CDR3 size: 15 residues. The CDR3, as DNA: TGTGCCAGCAGCCTTACCCCGGGACAGGGGATCAGCTACACCTTC. Its translation: CASSLTPGQGISYTF.

J is TRBJ2-7 and V is TRBV16; tentative D call: TRBD1 (7 bases). From germline, CDR1 is KGHSY and CDR2 FQNENV. V was cut by 1 base and J by 1 base, with 17 bases left in between. The CDR3 loop spans 17 amino acids. DNA of the CDR3: TGTGCCAGCAGCCAATTTAATGTCAGGGGGGTTTCCTACGAGCAGTACTTC. Amino acids: CASSQFNVRGVSYEQYF. Together with reference TRBV16 and TRBJ2-7, the CDR3 gives the full variable domain: GEEVAQTPKHLVRGEGQKAKLYCAPIKGHSYVFWYQQVLKNEFKFLISFQNENVFDETGMPKERFSAKCLPNSPCSLEIQATKLEDSAVYFCASSQFNVRGVSYEQYFGPGTRLTVT.